Listed below are T cell receptor beta chains from one sample, sequenced in a study of CDR3 diversity in severe acne. TCRdb used MiXCR to reprocess the PCR reads, holding one entry per CDR3 protein. Of fewer than 90,000 distinct CDR3 sequences in the sample, 45% to 60% were seen once. The sequencing input was blood. All receptors come from a male donor in good health, without acne. CDR3s include the opening cysteine and the closing phenylalanine or tryptophan. D genes are given only for firm matches. Clone size, where shown, is once, few, many, or a class for clones that have expanded.

V gene: TRBV11-2; J gene: TRBJ1-6; D gene: .; clone size: .; CDR3 protein: CASSSTSGDNSPLHF; CDR3 DNA: TGTGCCAGCAGTTCAACATCCGGGGATAATTCACCCCTCCACTTT
V gene: TRBV11-2; J gene: TRBJ2-2; D gene: .; clone size: .; CDR3 protein: CASSLDLAGGWESGELFF; CDR3 DNA: TGTGCCAGCAGCTTAGATTTAGCTGGAGGATGGGAGTCCGGGGAGCTGTTTTTT
V gene: TRBV20-1; J gene: TRBJ1-2; D gene: .; clone size: many; CDR3 protein: CSARGWYGYTF; CDR3 DNA: TGCAGTGCTAGGGGTTGGTATGGCTACACCTTC
V gene: TRBV7-9; J gene: TRBJ2-7; D gene: .; clone size: .; CDR3 protein: CASSLGHRSYEQYF; CDR3 DNA: TGTGCCAGCAGCTTGGGACATAGGTCCTACGAGCAGTACTTC
V gene: TRBV24-1; J gene: TRBJ2-7; D gene: .; clone size: .; CDR3 protein: CASKTHEQYF; CDR3 DNA: TGTGCCTCCAAAACCCACGAGCAGTACTTC
V gene: TRBV6-2/TRBV6-3; J gene: TRBJ2-7; D gene: TRBD1; clone size: many; CDR3 protein: CASSYSGQGQDRDEQYF; CDR3 DNA: TGTGCCAGCAGTTACTCCGGACAGGGTCAGGATCGGGACGAGCAGTACTTC
V gene: TRBV28; J gene: TRBJ2-6; D gene: .; clone size: few; CDR3 protein: CASSMKPGANVLTF; CDR3 DNA: TGTGCCAGCAGTATGAAGCCTGGGGCCAACGTCCTGACTTTC
V gene: TRBV30; J gene: TRBJ1-1; D gene: .; clone size: many; CDR3 protein: CAWGSGTPEAFF; CDR3 DNA: TGTGCCTGGGGCTCAGGGACCCCTGAAGCTTTCTTT
V gene: TRBV10-2; J gene: TRBJ2-2; D gene: TRBD1; clone size: many; CDR3 protein: CASKIGQGETGELFF; CDR3 DNA: TGCGCCAGCAAAATAGGACAGGGAGAAACCGGGGAGCTGTTTTTT
V gene: TRBV20-1; J gene: TRBJ2-7; D gene: TRBD2; clone size: .; CDR3 protein: CSAIAHPGLAGRSEQYF; CDR3 DNA: TGCAGTGCGATAGCCCATCCGGGACTAGCGGGGAGGAGCGAGCAGTACTTC
V gene: TRBV9; J gene: TRBJ1-1; D gene: .; clone size: .; CDR3 protein: CASTTGGEANTEAFF; CDR3 DNA: TGTGCCAGCACCACTGGAGGGGAGGCGAACACTGAAGCTTTCTTT
V gene: TRBV6-1; J gene: TRBJ1-2; D gene: TRBD1; clone size: .; CDR3 protein: CASSEADRVHGYTF; CDR3 DNA: TGTGCCAGCAGTGAAGCGGACAGGGTCCATGGCTACACCTTC
V gene: TRBV5-1; J gene: TRBJ1-5; D gene: .; clone size: .; CDR3 protein: CASSFQETQHF; CDR3 DNA: TGCGCCAGTAGCTTCCAAGAGACCCAGCATTTT
V gene: TRBV20-1; J gene: TRBJ2-1; D gene: TRBD1; clone size: .; CDR3 protein: CSASGQASGQFF; CDR3 DNA: TGCAGTGCTAGCGGACAGGCGAGCGGGCAGTTCTTC
V gene: TRBV7-9; J gene: TRBJ2-2; D gene: .; clone size: .; CDR3 protein: CASSYRSNTGELFF; CDR3 DNA: TGTGCCAGCAGCTACCGGTCGAACACCGGGGAGCTGTTTTTT
V gene: TRBV7-2; J gene: TRBJ2-3; D gene: .; clone size: .; CDR3 protein: CASSPLPPGTQYF; CDR3 DNA: TGTGCCAGCAGCCCCCTCCCACCGGGTACGCAGTATTTT
V gene: TRBV5-5; J gene: TRBJ1-2; D gene: TRBD1; clone size: .; CDR3 protein: CASSLTGTYGYTF; CDR3 DNA: TGTGCCAGCAGCCTGACAGGGACGTATGGCTACACCTTC
V gene: TRBV19; J gene: TRBJ2-5; D gene: .; clone size: .; CDR3 protein: CASSPHDLVDEETQYF; CDR3 DNA: TGTGCCAGTAGTCCCCACGACTTAGTTGACGAAGAGACCCAGTACTTC
V gene: TRBV3-1; J gene: TRBJ2-2; D gene: .; clone size: many; CDR3 protein: CASSQENGGVNTGELFF; CDR3 DNA: TGTGCCAGCAGCCAAGAAAACGGCGGGGTGAACACCGGGGAGCTGTTTTTT
V gene: TRBV20-1; J gene: TRBJ2-5; D gene: TRBD2; clone size: once; CDR3 protein: CSAVAPPGGPETQYF; CDR3 DNA: TGCAGTGCCGTAGCCCCCCCGGGAGGACCAGAGACCCAGTACTTC
V gene: TRBV2; J gene: TRBJ2-6; D gene: TRBD2; clone size: .; CDR3 protein: CASSEREGPGANVLTF; CDR3 DNA: TGTGCCAGCAGTGAAAGGGAGGGACCGGGGGCCAACGTCCTGACTTTC
V gene: TRBV29-1; J gene: TRBJ1-1; D gene: .; clone size: .; CDR3 protein: CSVDAGSFGAFF; CDR3 DNA: TGCAGCGTTGATGCTGGGTCGTTTGGAGCTTTCTTT
V gene: TRBV6-5; J gene: TRBJ1-5; D gene: TRBD1; clone size: many; CDR3 protein: CASSPQGASQPQHF; CDR3 DNA: TGTGCCAGCAGCCCCCAGGGGGCGAGTCAGCCCCAGCATTTT
V gene: TRBV30; J gene: TRBJ1-6; D gene: .; clone size: many; CDR3 protein: CAWTHQSSYNSPLHF; CDR3 DNA: TGTGCCTGGACGCACCAGAGCTCCTATAATTCACCCCTCCACTTT
V gene: TRBV20-1; J gene: TRBJ2-7; D gene: .; clone size: many; CDR3 protein: CSARDQYEQYF; CDR3 DNA: TGCAGTGCTAGAGATCAGTACGAGCAGTACTTC
V gene: TRBV7-6; J gene: TRBJ2-7; D gene: .; clone size: .; CDR3 protein: CASSFSEAGEPASYEQYF; CDR3 DNA: TGTGCCAGCAGCTTCAGTGAAGCCGGGGAGCCGGCATCCTACGAGCAGTACTTC
V gene: TRBV7-9; J gene: TRBJ2-2; D gene: TRBD1; clone size: .; CDR3 protein: CASSQMGTGNTGELFF; CDR3 DNA: TGTGCCAGCAGCCAAATGGGGACAGGGAACACCGGGGAGCTGTTTTTT
V gene: TRBV5-1; J gene: TRBJ2-7; D gene: TRBD1; clone size: many; CDR3 protein: CASSQGTGPLYEQYF; CDR3 DNA: TGCGCCAGCAGCCAGGGGACAGGTCCCCTCTACGAGCAGTACTTC
V gene: TRBV7-3; J gene: TRBJ2-1; D gene: .; clone size: .; CDR3 protein: CASSLMAGSYEQFF; CDR3 DNA: TGTGCCAGCAGCTTAATGGCCGGGAGCTATGAGCAGTTCTTC
V gene: TRBV20-1; J gene: TRBJ1-5; D gene: .; clone size: .; CDR3 protein: CSAPDGPNQPQHF; CDR3 DNA: TGCAGTGCCCCGGACGGACCCAATCAGCCCCAGCATTTT
V gene: TRBV2; J gene: TRBJ2-7; D gene: TRBD2; clone size: many; CDR3 protein: CASISSAGVYEQYF; CDR3 DNA: TGTGCCAGCATAAGCTCAGCGGGAGTGTACGAGCAGTACTTC
V gene: TRBV27; J gene: TRBJ1-2; D gene: .; clone size: .; CDR3 protein: CASSLGRTPIVRGYTF; CDR3 DNA: TGTGCCAGCAGTTTAGGTCGGACACCTATAGTCCGTGGTTACACCTTC
V gene: TRBV20-1; J gene: TRBJ2-5; D gene: .; clone size: .; CDR3 protein: CSARVASVETQYF; CDR3 DNA: TGCAGTGCTAGAGTGGCTAGCGTGGAGACCCAGTACTTC
V gene: TRBV20-1; J gene: TRBJ2-7; D gene: TRBD2; clone size: medium-sized; CDR3 protein: CSARIAGGVYEQYF; CDR3 DNA: TGCAGTGCTAGGATAGCGGGGGGGGTCTACGAGCAGTACTTC
V gene: TRBV10-3; J gene: TRBJ2-7; D gene: TRBD2; clone size: .; CDR3 protein: CAAATSLAYEQYF; CDR3 DNA: TGTGCCGCGGCGACTAGCTTAGCCTACGAGCAGTACTTC
V gene: TRBV11-1; J gene: TRBJ2-5; D gene: .; clone size: .; CDR3 protein: CASSYGHLQETQYF; CDR3 DNA: TGTGCCAGCAGCTATGGACACCTACAAGAGACCCAGTACTTC
V gene: TRBV5-1; J gene: TRBJ2-7; D gene: TRBD2; clone size: few; CDR3 protein: CASSYGTSGRGYEQYF; CDR3 DNA: TGCGCCAGCAGCTACGGGACTAGCGGGAGAGGGTACGAGCAGTACTTC
V gene: TRBV11-3; J gene: TRBJ2-1; D gene: .; clone size: .; CDR3 protein: CAGSSDGSYNEQLF; CDR3 DNA: TGTGCCGGCAGCTCGGACGGGTCCTACAATGAGCAGCTCTTC
V gene: TRBV10-3; J gene: TRBJ1-4; D gene: .; clone size: .; CDR3 protein: CAISEKLFF; CDR3 DNA: TGTGCCATCAGTGAAAAACTGTTTTTT
V gene: TRBV7-9; J gene: TRBJ1-2; D gene: .; clone size: few; CDR3 protein: CASSLGLGNDIYGYTF; CDR3 DNA: TGTGCCAGCAGCTTAGGGCTCGGAAATGATATTTATGGCTACACCTTC
V gene: TRBV30; J gene: TRBJ2-3; D gene: .; clone size: many; CDR3 protein: CALGKADTQYF; CDR3 DNA: TGTGCCCTCGGAAAGGCAGATACGCAGTATTTT
V gene: TRBV12-3/TRBV12-4; J gene: TRBJ1-2; D gene: .; clone size: few; CDR3 protein: CASSFGFHGGYTF; CDR3 DNA: TGTGCCAGCAGTTTTGGGTTCCACGGTGGCTACACCTTC